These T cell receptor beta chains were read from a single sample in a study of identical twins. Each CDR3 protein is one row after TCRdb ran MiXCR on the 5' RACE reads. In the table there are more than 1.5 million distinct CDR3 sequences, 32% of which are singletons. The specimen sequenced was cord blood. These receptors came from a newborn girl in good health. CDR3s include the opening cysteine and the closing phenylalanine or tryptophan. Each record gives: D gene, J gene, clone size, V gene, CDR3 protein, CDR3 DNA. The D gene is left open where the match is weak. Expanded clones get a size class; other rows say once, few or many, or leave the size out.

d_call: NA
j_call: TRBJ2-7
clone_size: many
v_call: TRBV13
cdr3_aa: CASSPTLLDEQYF
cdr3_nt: TGTGCCAGCAGCCCCACTCTTCTCGACGAGCAGTACTTC

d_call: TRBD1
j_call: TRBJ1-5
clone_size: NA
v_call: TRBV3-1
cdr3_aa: CASSQDPTGGNQPQHF
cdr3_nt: TGTGCCAGCAGCCAAGACCCAACAGGGGGCAATCAGCCCCAGCATTTT

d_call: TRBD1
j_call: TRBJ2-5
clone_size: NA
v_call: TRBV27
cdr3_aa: CASSLSPDRGGVQYF
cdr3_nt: TGTGCCAGCAGTTTATCTCCTGACAGGGGGGGCGTTCAGTACTTC

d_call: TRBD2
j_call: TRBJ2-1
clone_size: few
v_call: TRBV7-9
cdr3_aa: CASSLLTAGEKFF
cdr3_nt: TGTGCCAGCAGCTTATTAACAGCGGGAGAGAAGTTCTTC

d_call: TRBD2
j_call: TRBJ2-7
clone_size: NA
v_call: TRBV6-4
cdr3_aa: CAGSGPAGIYEQYF
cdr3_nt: TGTGCCGGCAGTGGGCCAGCGGGGATCTACGAGCAGTACTTC

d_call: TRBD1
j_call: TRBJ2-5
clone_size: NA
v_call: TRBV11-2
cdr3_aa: CASSLDGTGYF
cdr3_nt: TGTGCCAGCAGCTTAGATGGGACAGGGTACTTC

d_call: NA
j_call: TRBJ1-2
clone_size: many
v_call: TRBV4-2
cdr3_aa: CASSQGSAQSNYGYTF
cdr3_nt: TGTGCCAGCAGCCAAGGGTCGGCACAGTCTAACTATGGCTACACCTTC

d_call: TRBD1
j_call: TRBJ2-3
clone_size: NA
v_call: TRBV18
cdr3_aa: CASSPQDRGPSTDTQYF
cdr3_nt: TGTGCCAGCTCACCCCAGGACAGGGGGCCCAGCACAGATACGCAGTATTTT

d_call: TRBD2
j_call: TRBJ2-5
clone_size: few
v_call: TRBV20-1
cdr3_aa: CSASGLADPQETQYF
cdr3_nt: TGCAGTGCTTCGGGACTAGCGGACCCCCAAGAGACCCAGTACTTC

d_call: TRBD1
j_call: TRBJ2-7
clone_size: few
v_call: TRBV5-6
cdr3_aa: CASSLYPDRSYEQYF
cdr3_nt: TGTGCCAGCAGCTTGTACCCGGACAGGAGCTACGAGCAGTACTTC

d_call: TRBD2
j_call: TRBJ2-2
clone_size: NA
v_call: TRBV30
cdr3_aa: CAWIGGGALNTGELFF
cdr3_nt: TGTGCCTGGATAGGCGGGGGGGCTCTGAACACCGGGGAGCTGTTTTTT

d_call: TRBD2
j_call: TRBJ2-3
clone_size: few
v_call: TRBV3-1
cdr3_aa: CASSQGGTSAYSTDTQYF
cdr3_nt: TGTGCCAGCAGCCAAGGAGGCACTAGCGCTTATAGCACAGATACGCAGTATTTT

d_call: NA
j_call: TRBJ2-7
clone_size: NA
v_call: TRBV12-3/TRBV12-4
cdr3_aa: CASSSRDQGPYEQYF
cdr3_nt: TGTGCCAGCAGTTCCCGGGACCAGGGGCCCTACGAGCAGTACTTC

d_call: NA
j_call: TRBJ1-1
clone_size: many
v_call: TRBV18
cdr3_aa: CASSPGRGTEAFF
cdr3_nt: TGTGCCAGCTCTCCTGGACGGGGCACTGAAGCTTTCTTT

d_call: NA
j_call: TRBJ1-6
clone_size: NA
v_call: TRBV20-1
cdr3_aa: CSARPPSYNSPLHF
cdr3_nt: TGCAGTGCTAGACCCCCCTCCTATAATTCACCCCTCCACTTT

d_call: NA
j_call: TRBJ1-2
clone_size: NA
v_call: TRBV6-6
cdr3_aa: CASINGYYGYTF
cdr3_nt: TGTGCCAGCATAAACGGCTACTATGGCTACACCTTC

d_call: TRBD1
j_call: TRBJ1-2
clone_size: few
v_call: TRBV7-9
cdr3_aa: CASSSGGGQVTGYTF
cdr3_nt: TGTGCCAGCAGTTCGGGTGGGGGACAGGTCACTGGCTACACCTTC

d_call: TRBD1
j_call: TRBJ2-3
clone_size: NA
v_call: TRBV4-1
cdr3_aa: CASSQDTRTGGTDTQYF
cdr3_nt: TGCGCCAGCAGCCAAGATACGCGGACAGGGGGCACAGATACGCAGTATTTT

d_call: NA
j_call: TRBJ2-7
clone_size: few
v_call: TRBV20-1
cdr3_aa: CSAQGLGEQYF
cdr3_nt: TGCAGTGCACAGGGTCTAGGCGAGCAGTACTTC

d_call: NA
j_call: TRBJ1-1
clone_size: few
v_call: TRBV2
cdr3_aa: CASQNSGGRGSFF
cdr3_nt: TGTGCCAGTCAGAACAGTGGTGGGCGCGGGTCTTTCTTT

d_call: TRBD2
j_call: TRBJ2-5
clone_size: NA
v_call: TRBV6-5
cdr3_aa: CASSSARLAGGPGETQYF
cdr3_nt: TGTGCCAGCAGTTCTGCGCGACTAGCGGGAGGGCCAGGAGAGACCCAGTACTTC

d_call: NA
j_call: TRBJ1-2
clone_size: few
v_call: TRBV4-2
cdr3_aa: CASSQVRAGESGYTF
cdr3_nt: TGTGCCAGCAGCCAAGTGCGCGCAGGGGAGAGTGGCTACACCTTC

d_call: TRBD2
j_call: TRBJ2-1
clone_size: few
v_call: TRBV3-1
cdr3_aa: CASSLQREGEQFF
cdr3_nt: TGTGCCAGCAGCCTTCAGCGGGAAGGTGAGCAGTTCTTC

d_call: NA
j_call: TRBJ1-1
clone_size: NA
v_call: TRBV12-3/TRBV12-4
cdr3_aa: CASSFLDSEAFF
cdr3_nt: TGTGCCAGCAGTTTTCTGGACAGTGAAGCTTTCTTT

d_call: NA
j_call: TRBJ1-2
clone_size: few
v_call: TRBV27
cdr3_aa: CASSFLVRGRNYGYTF
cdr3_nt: TGTGCCAGCAGTTTCCTAGTTAGGGGTCGTAACTATGGCTACACCTTC

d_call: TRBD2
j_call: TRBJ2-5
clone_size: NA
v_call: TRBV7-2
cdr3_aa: CASSPNRDYLYNERYF
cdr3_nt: TGTGCCAGCAGCCCTAACCGGGACTACCTCTACAATGAGCGGTACTTC

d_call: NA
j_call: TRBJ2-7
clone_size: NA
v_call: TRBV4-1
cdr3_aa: CASSQLARTYNEQYF
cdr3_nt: TGCGCCAGCAGCCAACTAGCGAGAACCTACAATGAGCAGTACTTC

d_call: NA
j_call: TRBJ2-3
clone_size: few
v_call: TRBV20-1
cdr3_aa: CSAMTNTQYF
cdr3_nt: TGCAGTGCTATGACGAATACGCAGTATTTT

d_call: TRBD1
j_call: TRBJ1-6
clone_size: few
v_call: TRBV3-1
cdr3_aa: CASSRQGNFHSPLHF
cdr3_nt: TGTGCCAGCAGCCGACAGGGAAACTTCCATTCACCCCTCCACTTT

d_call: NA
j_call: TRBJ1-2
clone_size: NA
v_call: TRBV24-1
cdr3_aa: CATSDGRWGYTF
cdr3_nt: TGTGCCACCAGTGATGGGAGATGGGGCTACACCTTC

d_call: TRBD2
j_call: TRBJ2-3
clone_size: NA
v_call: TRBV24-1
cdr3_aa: CATSDAAGGTDTQYF
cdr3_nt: TGTGCCACCAGTGACGCGGCGGGAGGAACAGATACGCAGTATTTT

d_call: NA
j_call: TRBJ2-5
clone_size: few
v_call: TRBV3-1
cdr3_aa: CASSQGGGLQETQYF
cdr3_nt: TGTGCCAGCAGCCAAGGTGGGGGACTCCAAGAGACCCAGTACTTC

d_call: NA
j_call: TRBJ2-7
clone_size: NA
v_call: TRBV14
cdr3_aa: CARNGQAYEQYF
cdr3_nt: TGTGCCAGAAATGGACAAGCCTACGAGCAGTACTTC

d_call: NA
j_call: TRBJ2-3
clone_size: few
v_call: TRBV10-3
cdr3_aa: CAISDATSTDTQYF
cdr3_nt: TGTGCCATCAGTGACGCGACTAGCACAGATACGCAGTATTTT

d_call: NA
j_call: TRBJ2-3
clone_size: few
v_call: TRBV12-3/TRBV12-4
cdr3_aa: CASSLGVPADTQYF
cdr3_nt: NA

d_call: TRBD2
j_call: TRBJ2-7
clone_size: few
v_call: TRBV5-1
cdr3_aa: CASKLNSGRASSYEQYF
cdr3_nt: TGCGCCAGCAAATTAAACAGCGGGAGAGCTAGCTCCTACGAGCAGTACTTC

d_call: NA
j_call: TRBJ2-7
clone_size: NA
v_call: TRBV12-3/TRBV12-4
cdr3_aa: CASSLTRPSYEQYF
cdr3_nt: TGTGCCAGCAGTTTGACCCGGCCCTCCTACGAGCAGTACTTC

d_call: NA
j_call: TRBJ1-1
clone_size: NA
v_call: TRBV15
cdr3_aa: CATSRGPGFGAFF
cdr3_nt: TGTGCCACCAGTAGAGGTCCGGGCTTTGGAGCTTTCTTT

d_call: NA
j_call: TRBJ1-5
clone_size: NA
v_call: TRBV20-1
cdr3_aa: CSARDMSRERQPQHF
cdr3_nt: TGCAGTGCTAGAGATATGAGCAGGGAGAGGCAGCCCCAGCATTTT

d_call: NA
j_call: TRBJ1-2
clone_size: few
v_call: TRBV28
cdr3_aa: CASSPLDSLGYGYTF
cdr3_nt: TGTGCCAGCAGTCCCTTAGACTCCTTGGGGTATGGCTACACCTTC

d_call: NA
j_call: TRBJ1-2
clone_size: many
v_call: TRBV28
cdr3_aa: CASSDPLELERAGYTF
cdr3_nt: TGTGCCAGCAGTGATCCCCTTGAGCTGGAAAGGGCTGGCTACACCTTC

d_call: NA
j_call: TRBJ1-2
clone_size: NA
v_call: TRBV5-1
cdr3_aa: CASSESPGHFNYGYTF
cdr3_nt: TGCGCCAGCAGCGAATCTCCGGGACACTTCAACTATGGCTACACCTTC

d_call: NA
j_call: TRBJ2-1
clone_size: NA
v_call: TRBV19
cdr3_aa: CASSIEPGDEQFF
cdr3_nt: TGTGCCAGTAGTATAGAACCTGGGGATGAGCAGTTCTTC

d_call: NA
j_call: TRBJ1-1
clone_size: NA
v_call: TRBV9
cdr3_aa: CASSARHASEAFF
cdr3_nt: TGTGCCAGCAGCGCCCGTCACGCTAGTGAAGCTTTCTTT

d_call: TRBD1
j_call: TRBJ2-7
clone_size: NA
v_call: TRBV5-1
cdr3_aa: CASSHRDRGRSSYNEQYF
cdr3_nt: TGCGCCAGCAGCCACCGGGACAGGGGGCGATCTTCCTACAATGAGCAGTACTTC

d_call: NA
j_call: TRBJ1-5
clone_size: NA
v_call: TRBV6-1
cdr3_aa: CASAAGPNQPQHF
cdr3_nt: TGTGCCAGCGCGGCAGGCCCCAATCAGCCCCAGCATTTT

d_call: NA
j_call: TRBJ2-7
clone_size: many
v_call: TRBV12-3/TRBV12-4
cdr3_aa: CASSSGRMWEQYF
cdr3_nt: TGTGCCAGCAGTTCGGGGCGTATGTGGGAGCAGTACTTC

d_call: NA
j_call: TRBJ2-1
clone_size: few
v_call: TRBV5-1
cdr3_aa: CASSLIRGIYNEQFF
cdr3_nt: TGCGCCAGCAGCTTGATCCGGGGTATATACAATGAGCAGTTCTTC

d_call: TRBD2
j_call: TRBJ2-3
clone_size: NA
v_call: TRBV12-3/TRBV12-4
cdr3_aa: CASIRGGAGADTQYF
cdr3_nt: TGTGCCAGCATCCGCGGGGGGGCCGGCGCAGATACGCAGTATTTT